Shown below are 12 T cell receptor beta chains from a single sample sequenced in a study of blood T cell repertoires in COVID-19. Using immunoSEQ multiplex PCR, the repertoire was profiled, and TCRdb retains in-frame clones only, with some absent. This table holds some 150,000 clones, roughly 90% found once. The sample was peripheral blood. The receptors derive from a woman aged 55 to 70 with active or convalescent COVID-19.

The CDR3 is CASNAGTPNTGELFF. The CDR3 DNA reads as TGTGCATCGAATGCCGGGACACCGAACACCGGGGAGCTGTTTTTT. The chain uses TRBV5-4 and TRBJ2-2; D is perhaps TRBD1 (6 bases). Per germline, CDR1 SGHNT and CDR2 YYREEE (reference sequence). CDR3 length equals 15 residues.

This chain connects TRBV2 to TRBJ1-2; D not resolved. The V end lost 3 bases, the J end lost 7 bases, and 12 bases lay between the germline ends. CDR3 size: 13 residues. The germline CDR1 and CDR2 sequences are SNHLY and FYNNEI. The chain's CDR3 is CASSDPGSVGYTF. As DNA, the CDR3 is TGTGCCAGCAGTGACCCGGGGTCGGTTGGCTACACCTTC.

This clone was found a few times. An end of the junction does not agree with germline; a read error may underlie this. The V and J genes are TRBV7-7 and TRBJ2-5; D unclear. Germline CDR1 SSHAT, CDR2 FNYEAQ (reference sequence). There are 11 residues in the CDR3. The CDR3: CASSSGETQYF. The CDR3 coding sequence is TGTGCTAGCAGCTCCGGTGAGACCCAGTACTTC.

Regarding this clone: A read error may account for a junction end that differs from germline. The rearrangement links TRBV2 to TRBJ2-7, with D perhaps TRBD2 (5 bases). Germline V gene sequence: CDR1 SNHLY, CDR2 FYNNEI. The CDR3 loop spans 16 amino acids. The CDR3 region is CASRFTRAERNSGLHF. Here the CDR3 DNA reads TGTGCCAGCAGATTCACTAGAGCCGAGCGTAACTCCGGGTTGCACTTC.

This clone was seen a few times. The V gene is TRBV30, the J gene TRBJ1-6; perhaps TRBD1 as D (5 bases). V lost 3 bases and J 1 base, leaving 16 bases between the germline ends. The CDR3 consists of 17 residues. The germline V gene has CDR1 GTSNPN and CDR2 SVGIG (reference sequence). CDR3 DNA sequence: TGTGCCTGGAGCCCTCCAGTGGGGGGATCCTATAATTCACCCCTCCACTTT. Translated: CAWSPPVGGSYNSPLHF.

Points on this clone: Other DNA sequences in this specimen translate into the identical CDR3. The chain combines TRBV24-1 with TRBJ2-3; a weak D match, TRBD2 (5 bases). Trimming stripped 7 bases from V and 2 bases from J, with 9 bases between. The germline V gene encodes CDR1 KGHDR and CDR2 SFDVKD. This CDR3 contains 13 residues. CDR3 protein: CATSRGSTDTQYF. Here the CDR3 DNA reads TGTGCCACCAGCAGAGGGTCCACAGATACGCAGTATTTT.

The rearrangement joins TRBV4-1 to TRBJ2-5; 9 positions match TRBD1. CDR1 and CDR2 (germline): MGHRA, YSYEKL. The CDR3 covers 14 residues. Trimming cost V 3 bases and J 3 bases; bases outside gene matches: 2. DNA for the CDR3: TGCGCCAGCAGCCATACAGGGGGCGAAGAGACCCAGTACTTC. This sequence encodes CASSHTGGEETQYF.

The genes are TRBV19 and TRBJ1-5; no clear D gene. With 0 bases removed from V and 3 bases from J, the gap between germline ends came to 12 bases. Germline assignment: CDR1 LNHDA and CDR2 SQIVND (reference sequence). There are 16 residues in the CDR3. The CDR3 is CASSIDLYSFNQPQHF. CDR3 bases: TGTGCCAGTAGTATAGATCTTTACAGCTTCAATCAGCCCCAGCATTTT.

To note about this clone: The same CDR3 can be traced to other DNA sequences in this sample. The J gene is TRBJ1-2, the V gene TRBV18, with D tentatively TRBD1 (5 bases). Germline CDR1 is KGHSH and CDR2 is LQKENI. The germline V and J ends were trimmed by 3 bases and 1 base, with 6 bases remaining between them. The length of the CDR3 is 13 residues. CDR3 residues: CASSPDSNYGYTF. The CDR3 nucleotides are TGTGCCAGCTCACCCGACAGTAACTATGGCTACACCTTC.

This chain uses TRBV6-5 with TRBJ1-1, with unresolved D. Germline V CDR1 and CDR2: MNHEY, SVGAGI. The CDR3 spans 14 residues. Trimming removed 6 bases at V and 1 base at J, with 12 bases between. CDR3 nucleotide sequence: TGTGCCAGCAGCCAAACGAGGCAGAACACTGAAGCTTTCTTT. It yields the protein CASSQTRQNTEAFF.

The chain joins TRBV7-6 to TRBJ2-2; D may be TRBD1 (6 bases). Trimming took 2 bases from V and 5 from J, leaving 15 bases between them. Germline CDR1 reads SGHVS; CDR2 reads FNYEAQ. CDR3 length: 16 amino acids. CDR3 coding DNA: TGTGCCAGCAGCTTATATGGCAGGGGATGGACCGGGGAGCTGTTTTTT. It specifies CASSLYGRGWTGELFF.

The genes are TRBV4-2 and TRBJ1-6, with a possible D match to TRBD1 (5 bases). This CDR3 comprises 15 residues. Germline V CDR1 and CDR2: LGHNA, YNFKEQ. V lost 0 bases and J lost 7, with 10 bases in between. CDR3 region: CASSQERQTNSPLHF. CDR3 nucleotide sequence: TGTGCCAGCAGCCAAGAGAGACAGACAAATTCACCCCTCCACTTT.